This is a list of T cell receptor beta chains from one sample in a study of control samples from healthy donors and cancer patients. Assay used: immunoSEQ multiplex PCR; TCRdb lists only in-frame clones, some missing. This table holds roughly 100,000 clones, around nine tenths found once. The sequenced sample consisted of blood. The receptors originated from a human donor in good health. The donor label of this sample is uncertain. The CDR3 runs from the conserved cysteine through the conserved F or W. The order of the fields is D gene, V gene, clone size, J gene, CDR3 DNA, CDR3 protein. A D gene is named only where the DNA matches it firmly. Not all rows give a size; the values are once, few, many and, for expanded clones, a class.

D: .
V: TRBV12-3/TRBV12-4
size: .
J: TRBJ2-3
DNA: TGTGCCAGCAGTTTAGGGGTAACAGATACGCAGTATTTT
CDR3: CASSLGVTDTQYF

D: .
V: TRBV15
size: .
J: TRBJ1-2
DNA: TGTGCCACCAGCAGGGCCACGCAAACACGGGGCTATGGCTACACCTTC
CDR3: CATSRATQTRGYGYTF

D: TRBD2
V: TRBV4-1
size: .
J: TRBJ2-7
DNA: TGCGCCAGCAGCCCCGGCGGGGGGGCCAGCTACGAGCAGTACTTC
CDR3: CASSPGGGASYEQYF

D: .
V: TRBV7-2
size: .
J: TRBJ2-5
DNA: TGTGCCAGCAGCCTCGGCCCCAACGCTTACCAAGAGACCCAGTACTTC
CDR3: CASSLGPNAYQETQYF

D: .
V: TRBV6-5
size: .
J: TRBJ2-1
DNA: TGTGCCAGCGCACTACAGGCCCCTCTTAATCAGTTCTTC
CDR3: CASALQAPLNQFF

D: .
V: TRBV5-8
size: .
J: TRBJ2-1
DNA: TGTGCCAGCAGCTTACTGGACAGACTTTACAATGAGCAGTTCTTC
CDR3: CASSLLDRLYNEQFF

D: .
V: TRBV5-6
size: .
J: TRBJ1-3
DNA: TGTGCCAGCAGCTTGCTTCGGCGGAACTCTGGAAACACCATATATTTT
CDR3: CASSLLRRNSGNTIYF

D: .
V: TRBV6-2/TRBV6-3
size: .
J: TRBJ2-1
DNA: TGTGCCAGCAGTCCCGCGGAGGGTGTAAAGGGTGAGCAGTTCTTC
CDR3: CASSPAEGVKGEQFF

D: .
V: TRBV7-8
size: .
J: TRBJ1-1
DNA: TGTGCCAGCAGCGCAGGACTGGAGAACACTGAAGCTTTCTTT
CDR3: CASSAGLENTEAFF

D: TRBD1
V: TRBV7-2
size: .
J: TRBJ2-7
DNA: TGTGCCAGCAGCTTATTCAGGACAGGGACCTACGAGCAGTACTTC
CDR3: CASSLFRTGTYEQYF

D: .
V: TRBV25-1
size: few
J: TRBJ2-2
DNA: TGTGCCAGCAGTACCTTCGTCGCGAACACCGGGGAGCTGTTTTTT
CDR3: CASSTFVANTGELFF

D: .
V: TRBV2
size: .
J: TRBJ1-3
DNA: TGTGCCAGCAGCATATGGACGGGACATAACACCATATATTTT
CDR3: CASSIWTGHNTIYF

D: .
V: TRBV18
size: once
J: TRBJ1-4
DNA: TGTGCCAGCTCGTCTGGACGGGGTAATGAAAAACTGTTTTTT
CDR3: CASSSGRGNEKLFF

D: .
V: TRBV4-1
size: once
J: TRBJ2-1
DNA: TGCGCCAGCAGCCAGGGAGGTACAGCGGTCTACAATGAGCAGTTCTTC
CDR3: CASSQGGTAVYNEQFF

D: .
V: TRBV19
size: .
J: TRBJ1-6
DNA: TGTGCCAGTAGTTTTGAATATTCACCCCTCCACTTT
CDR3: CASSFEYSPLHF

D: .
V: TRBV12-5
size: .
J: TRBJ1-2
DNA: TGTAATAGGGGGGCGGGTGACTATGGCTACACCTTC
CDR3: CNRGAGDYGYTF

D: TRBD1
V: TRBV19
size: .
J: TRBJ2-1
DNA: TGTGCCAGTAGTACCAGACAGGGGGCATACAATGAGCAGTTCTTC
CDR3: CASSTRQGAYNEQFF

D: TRBD1
V: TRBV5-6
size: .
J: TRBJ2-2
DNA: TGTGCCAGCAGCTTGCAGAGACAGGGACGGGTAAACACCGGGGAGCTGTTTTTT
CDR3: CASSLQRQGRVNTGELFF

D: .
V: TRBV7-9
size: .
J: TRBJ2-3
DNA: TGTGCCAGCAGCTTAGGGCCCTCGAGAGCAGGGCAGTATTTT
CDR3: CASSLGPSRAGQYF

D: .
V: TRBV9
size: .
J: TRBJ1-3
DNA: TGTGCCAGCAGCCTCCCAGGGGCAGGAAACACCATATATTTT
CDR3: CASSLPGAGNTIYF

D: TRBD1
V: TRBV7-6
size: .
J: TRBJ1-6
DNA: TGTGCCAGCAGCGCCGACAGGGAGGATTCACCCCTCCACTTT
CDR3: CASSADREDSPLHF

D: TRBD1
V: TRBV19
size: .
J: TRBJ1-5
DNA: TGTGCCAGTAGCTCACAGGGGGCCGTACGAAATCAGCTCCAGCATTTT
CDR3: CASSSQGAVRNQLQHF